Below, one T cell receptor beta chain is given with its context. No antigen is known for it. Base qualities are missing; no much larger clone stands one base away. These data originate in a study of cytomegalovirus exposure and HLA in healthy donors (dated by TCRdb to 2017 to 2019). Background for the entire study: An earlier analysis of roughly 500 of the donors reported approximately 300 Gb of sequence data and 117 million unique TCR beta sequences obtained from some 200 million T cells. About 280 gigabases of sequencing data and 70 million to 100 million unique TCR sequences made up an early release that covered some 640 HLA-typed donors. Among the approximately 400 genotyped donors, approximately 77% belonged to the genetic ancestry cluster associated with self-reported Caucasian donors. The study aimed to test whether cataloging public T cell receptors could reveal signatures of past pathogen exposure. The study profiled the T cell repertoires of 500 to 800 subjects by immunosequencing and related them to cytomegalovirus serostatus. Besides the first cohort of under 700 subjects, a separate validation cohort made up of roughly 120 different subjects was used. To predict cytomegalovirus infection status, the study brought together high-throughput TCR immunosequencing, statistical association of individual TCRs with disease status, and machine learning. In a later analysis, previously published TCR beta repertoires from about 670 donors were re-analyzed and high-resolution HLA genotyping was added so that TCR occurrence patterns could be studied. In the later analysis, no new phenotypic data were used to find candidate immune exposures; instead, reliance was placed on TCR beta sequences and their occurrence across donors. To decide whether each TCR beta V gene segment behaved as functional or pseudogenic, an earlier analysis of 587 of the donors relied on high-throughput TCR beta sequencing. Donor age, sex, ethnicity and CMV serostatus were collected together with the repertoire data. A later genetic analysis used genome-wide SNP genotypes for about 60% of the roughly 670 donors, treating that subset as a discovery cohort. All discovery cohort repertoires had been generated on a single sequencing platform. Class I and class II HLA loci were covered by the typing at four-digit resolution. Typing coverage varied by locus: about 620-640 donors for A, B, C, DRB1 and DQB1; roughly 500 for DQA1; more than 600 for DPA1; 450 to 480 for DPB1. Five DR-DQ haplotypes were handled as single units for association and clustering, since linkage in the cohort was strong. Among some 410 genotyped donors of the cohort, an average of approximately 240,000 unique TCR beta nucleotide sequences were sequenced per donor, approximately 20% of them non-productive. Study-level results and caveats: About 17 rarely observed V segments, including chromosome 9 orphons, were excluded from the earlier analysis of several hundred of the donors because counts were too low. The classifier was reported to diagnose cytomegalovirus status with high specificity and sensitivity in both the original and validation cohorts. In a later analysis, TCR association rates were found to vary across HLA loci, with the most associated TCRs seen for DRB1 alleles and the fewest for HLA-C alleles. Sequencing depth was assumed to be roughly uniform across donors in the presence/absence analyses, though that assumption may not hold. In this cohort, only TCR beta chains were sequenced, and detectable features were limited by the absence of alpha or paired-chain data. An earlier analysis of approximately 570 of the donors showed that most TCR beta V segments appeared in productive rearrangements either about 87% or about 30% of the time, which broadly matched IMGT annotations. According to the authors, the approach could potentially be generalized to other disease states and immunological phenotypes. Specific HLA alleles were associated with roughly 16,000 TCR beta sequences at a false discovery rate of 0.05 in a later analysis. Three of the identified cytomegalovirus-associated TCR beta chains were confirmed in vitro to be specific for cytomegalovirus antigens. Most TCR sequences were seen in very few donors, while some public TCRs were found in many individuals. Compared with equally common non-associated chains, HLA-associated TCR beta chains in a later analysis were more clonally expanded and had lower generation probabilities. The study gave a list of roughly 150 TCR beta chains associated with cytomegalovirus. A group of highly shared sequence variants was considered likely to be a technical artifact of the sequencing pipeline. Linkage disequilibrium might explain the correlated functional status among segregating V segments, but an unknown experimental factor could not be excluded. Immune exposure information for the cohort was limited to CMV serostatus. A later genetic analysis associated a missense DCLRE1C variant with V-gene and J-gene trimming of TCR beta chains, and an independent cohort replicated the association. According to a later genetic analysis, donors in an Asian-associated ancestry cluster had fewer N-insertions in productive TCRs than the approximately 710-donor mean. Because HLA typing was missing for some donors at each locus, association tests included only the typed subset. Some IMGT-functional V segments, including TRBV6-2 and TRBV6-3, could not be distinguished by the 87-base-pair reads and were therefore excluded. A further reported finding was that TCR beta sequences accurately predicted the HLA-A and HLA-B alleles for most subjects in the first cohort. When HLA alleles, especially DR and DQ, strongly co-occurred, attributing TCR associations to individual alleles was difficult. A later analysis found that most CMV-associated TCR beta chains appeared HLA-restricted, with HLA associations seemingly driven largely by CMV exposure. According to a later analysis, parvovirus B19, influenza, CMV and Epstein-Barr virus appeared linked to several top co-occurrence clusters.

The germline V gene supplies CDR1 SGHNT and CDR2 YENEEA. V has 3 bases trimmed and J has 0 bases trimmed; junction bases matching no gene number 12. Counted from cysteine to phenylalanine, this CDR3 has 20 amino acids. Only the CDR3 DNA stays, 60 bases, in frame from base 1. The cohort comprised hundreds of healthy bone marrow donors. At the time of sampling, every cohort member was nominally healthy, though immune exposures that went unrecorded were likely present. The donor was CMV seronegative and was included in the group of 352 seronegative cohort members. A peripheral blood sample was collected from each donor, and TCR beta sequencing was performed on peripheral blood mononuclear cells. Genomic DNA was extracted from the blood cell samples with the Qiagen DNeasy Blood Extraction Kit. Receptors were amplified or captured by the immunoSEQ multiplex PCR assay. For the multiplex PCR, a mixture combining 60 forward primers for TCR Vbeta segments and 13 reverse primers for TCR Jbeta segments was used. A multiplex PCR assay on genomic DNA amplified the CDR3 region of rearranged TCR beta genes. The Illumina HiSeq System was used to sequence the amplified TCR beta libraries as 87-base-pair reads. For the original study's pipeline: A later analysis tallied about 77 million unique TCR beta chains across the 666 repertoires, and approximately 12 million of those chains were shared by two or more donors. Raw reads were error-corrected and collapsed into unique sequences by a nearest-neighbor algorithm in which closely related sequences were merged to remove PCR and sequencing errors. CDR3 sequences were aligned to IMGT reference sequences to assign V, D and J gene segments. For a sequence to be retained, a match of at least six nucleotides was required to both a V gene segment and a J gene segment. A rearrangement counted as productive if the CDR3 had no stop codons and remained in frame with V and J, and every other rearrangement counted as non-productive. Following IMGT convention, CDR3 was defined as the stretch from the second conserved V-encoded cysteine up to the conserved J-encoded phenylalanine. The earlier analysis of about 610 of the donors excluded sequences that lacked an unambiguous match to a single V gene segment. An earlier analysis of 500 to 600 of the donors classified V segments as functional when productive rearrangements were above 56.7% and as segregating when the standard deviation between donors was above 5%. To diagnose cytomegalovirus status from the catalog of TCR beta chain sequences, a statistical classification framework was built. V and J gene assignment, in a later analysis, came from comparing TCR nucleotide sequences with IMGT/GENE-DB human TR gene sequences. In a later analysis, CDR3 sequences and most-parsimonious VDJ recombination scenarios were assigned using the TCRdist pipeline. In a later analysis, every TCR beta chain was defined by the combination of its CDR3 amino acid sequence and its V-gene family, and reads without a unique V-gene family were dropped. A later analysis removed 550 to 700 highly shared, low-generation-probability nucleotide sequences to deal with suspected cross-contamination and a sequencing artifact. In a later analysis, a clonal expansion index for each public chain was calculated from normalized within-repertoire ranks of inferred template counts. Generation probabilities in a later analysis came from a VDJ recombination model fitted to out-of-frame rearrangements, and those results were checked against IGoR. In a later analysis, hypergeometric tests were used to score TCR-TCR, TCR-HLA and TCR-CMV co-occurrence, with a repertoire-size bias correction applied to TCR pairs. To estimate false discovery rates, a later analysis permuted the HLA or CMV assignments 20 times. In a later analysis, co-occurring TCRs were grouped with DBSCAN, and TCRdist sequence similarity was added when clustering was performed within HLA-allele-positive subsets. Repertoires with fewer than 30,000 or more than 120,000 public chains were left out of co-occurrence clustering, as were a handful of repertoires with anomalous nucleotide sharing. Held by TCRdb, this immuneACCESS table contains in-frame sequences only and omits some clones. Under half of the omission traces to an unresolved V gene where checked; the cause of the rest is unknown. That table is the source of V, J and clone size, and D and trimming were worked out from the DNA. The sample yields fewer than 150,000 clones; roughly 70% were counted once. The ten largest clones add up to roughly 3% of the sample.

The source of this sequence is a man aged 25-40 years in good health and CMV-seronegative. Sequencing was performed on PBMCs. This chain joins TRBV11-3 to TRBJ2-6, with 9 bases aligning to TRBD2. The DNA is as follows: TGTGCCAGCAGCTTGGGCGCCGGCCTAGCGGGGACCTCTGGGGCCAACGTCCTGACTTTC. It translates to CASSLGAGLAGTSGANVLTF.